This TCR beta chain was identified during a study of shared clonotypes between healthy human individuals. The investigators split CD4+ cells into a CD45RA+ naive subset and a CD45RA-negative memory subset. On sorted subsets, replicate PCRs used about 180 ng DNA, or 25,000 to 35,000 T cell genomes. Assay used: immunoSEQ multiplex PCR; TCRdb lists only in-frame clones, some missing. The sample records more than 850,000 clones, roughly 74% being singletons. Looked up from germline, CDR1 is SGHAT and CDR2 is FQNNGV. This CDR3 comprises 14 residues. Trimming removed 0 bases at V and 6 bases at J, with 11 bases between.

The TCR was taken from a man in his late teens or twenties in good health. Some clones in this sample may be carry-over from other donors' samples. Specimen: memory CD4+ T cells from PBMCs. Subset: CD45RA-negative fraction. The chain uses TRBV11-2 and TRBJ1-1; D perhaps matches TRBD1 (5 bases). The CDR3 nucleotides are TGTGCCAGCAGCTTAGAGGGGGGGGTGGCTGAAGCTTTCTTT. Residues: CASSLEGGVAEAFF.